This TCR beta chain comes out of a study of blood T cell repertoires in COVID-19. Background on the study: From T cells, B-cell-depleted T cells, or PBMCs came the material, which was cDNA or gDNA.

CDR1 is MNHEY, CDR2 SMNVEV, per germline (reference sequence). CDR3 size: 13 residues. V was shortened by 6 bases and J by 0 bases, with 8 bases between the two germline ends. Sequencing used immunoSEQ multiplex PCR; TCRdb keeps in-frame clones, though not all of them. The table has 52,000 or so clones, around 84% seen once. This clonotype originated in a man aged 50 to 59 with acute or convalescent COVID-19. Sequencing was done on a sample of peripheral blood. J is TRBJ1-1 and V is TRBV27; D not certain. This CDR3 is CASRVNMNTEAFF. Written as DNA, the CDR3 is TGTGCCAGCAGAGTCAACATGAACACTGAAGCTTTCTTT.